The clone carrying this T cell receptor beta chain came up a few times. As yet, its antigen is unknown. TCRdb reprocessed the reads with MiXCR, giving one entry per CDR3 protein. The sample has over 450,000 distinct CDR3 sequences, about 10% seen once. The record originates from a study of T cell repertoires in cytomegalovirus infection. The V gene's germline CDR1 is DFQATT and CDR2 SNEGSKA (reference sequence). CDR3 length equals 14 residues. Trimming cost V 0 bases and J 3 bases, with 8 bases left between them. Study outcomes and limitations: HLA-C-restricted CMV-specific TCR beta clonotypes prevailed in the ex vivo response.

The clonotype was recovered from a human donor in good health (CMV status not recorded). Some clones in this sample may be carry-over from other donors' samples. Sequencing was performed on PBMCs. This rearrangement joins TRBV20-1 to TRBJ2-2; D is perhaps TRBD1 (5 bases). CDR3 protein: CSARDGADTGELFF. The CDR3 DNA is TGCAGTGCTAGAGATGGGGCGGACACCGGGGAGCTGTTTTTT.